The T cell receptor beta chain under discussion was sequenced for a study of blood T cell repertoires in COVID-19. After removal of 7 bases from V and 0 bases from J, the junction contained 3 bases not matched to a gene. The CDR3 is 14 residues long. CDR1 and CDR2 from the germline V gene are MNHEY and SVGAGI. This table comes from immunoSEQ multiplex PCR, and its TCRdb copy is limited to in-frame clones, with some not included. The sample yields around 270,000 clones, roughly 88% seen once. The chain combines TRBV6-5 with TRBJ1-3, with TRBD1 matching over 7 bases. Specimen: PBMCs or T cells enriched from blood (not recorded which). The TCR originated in a woman in her twenties or thirties who had recovered from COVID-19. The CDR3 reads CASKRGHSGNTIYF. The CDR3, as DNA: TGTGCCAGCAAGAGGGGGCACTCTGGAAACACCATATATTTT.